Following are 23 T cell receptor beta chains from one sample sequenced in a study of T cell changes during pregnancy in multiple sclerosis. TCRdb's table, derived via immunoSEQ multiplex PCR, lists solely in-frame clones and lacks some. The sample lists 40,000 to 55,000 clones; under 90% were seen once. The sequencing here drew on peripheral blood, taken in the first trimester of pregnancy. The receptors derive from a female donor in good health, enrolled as a control in a pregnancy study.

This rearrangement joins TRBV27 to TRBJ2-3; D might be TRBD2 (5 bases). Germline assignment: CDR1 MNHEY and CDR2 SMNVEV (reference sequence). The V end lost 5 bases, the J end lost 1 base, and 13 bases lay between the germline ends. The CDR3 has 15 residues. The DNA for the CDR3 is TGTGCCAGCAGTCCAGTCCTACTAGGCACAGATACGCAGTATTTT. This translates into CASSPVLLGTDTQYF.

The rearrangement joins TRBV18 to TRBJ1-1; TRBD1 is a possible D gene (5 bases). CDR1 and CDR2 (germline): KGHSH, LQKENI. The CDR3 covers 15 residues. Between the trimmed V and J ends, which lost 0 bases and 3 bases, there was a span of 11 bases. CDR3 nucleotide sequence: TGTGCCAGCTCACCACCGAACAGGAAAGACACTGAAGCTTTCTTT. This translates into CASSPPNRKDTEAFF.

The V and J genes are TRBV4-3 and TRBJ1-1; D gene ambiguous. The germline V gene encodes CDR1 LGHNA and CDR2 YSLEER. This CDR3 is 16 amino acids long. The V gene lost 4 bases and the J gene lost 5 bases, with 20 bases spanning the gap. The CDR3 loop is CASSPFPGLGRTEAFF. CDR3 nucleotide sequence: TGCGCCAGCAGCCCCTTCCCCGGCCTTGGGAGGACTGAAGCTTTCTTT.

V usage is TRBV4-2 and J usage is TRBJ2-5, with 13 positions matching TRBD2. CDR1 LGHNA and CDR2 YNFKEQ come from the germline V gene. The CDR3 is 17 amino acids. V lost 0 bases, J lost 3 bases, and 4 bases stayed unmatched. The CDR3 region is CASSQESGLAGEETQYF. CDR3 DNA: TGTGCCAGCAGCCAAGAAAGTGGACTAGCGGGGGAAGAGACCCAGTACTTC.

The V gene is TRBV7-9, the J gene TRBJ2-3, with a weak D call TRBD1 (5 bases). The CDR3 runs 17 residues. From germline, CDR1 is SEHNR and CDR2 FQNEAQ (reference sequence). With 2 bases removed from V and 7 bases from J, the gap between germline ends came to 22 bases. The CDR3 bases are TGTGCCAGCAGCTTATATCCGGCAGGGTTGCTTGGGTATACGCAGTATTTT. It yields the protein CASSLYPAGLLGYTQYF.

This rearrangement joins TRBV7-6 to TRBJ2-2; tentative D call: TRBD2 (6 bases). This CDR3 contains 15 residues. The germline V gene has CDR1 SGHVS and CDR2 FNYEAQ. V lost 1 base and J 6 bases, leaving 12 bases between the germline ends. The chain's CDR3 is CASSLDGREAGELFF. For the CDR3, the DNA is TGTGCCAGCAGCTTAGACGGAAGGGAGGCCGGGGAGCTGTTTTTT.

The chain combines TRBV7-2 with TRBJ2-7; 7 positions match TRBD2. Germline V gene lookup returns CDR1 SGHTA and CDR2 FQGNSA. V trimming: 5 bases; J trimming: 2 bases; junction bases outside the gene matches: 12. The CDR3 length is 16 residues. CDR3 nucleotides: TGTGCCAGCAGCCCTTTCGGCGGGAGCTCGCCCTACGAGCAGTACTTC. Protein: CASSPFGGSSPYEQYF.

The chain joins TRBV27 to TRBJ2-1; 9 nucleotides align to TRBD2. From germline, CDR1 is MNHEY and CDR2 SMNVEV (reference sequence). After removal of 3 bases from V and 6 bases from J, the junction contained 6 bases not matched to a gene. This CDR3 comprises 15 residues. This chain's CDR3 is CASSFRAGGPNEQFF. CDR3 DNA sequence: TGTGCCAGCAGTTTTCGAGCGGGGGGCCCCAATGAGCAGTTCTTC.

The chain is built from TRBV6-5 and TRBJ1-1; D not certain. Germline CDR1 is MNHEY and CDR2 is SVGAGI. V lost 2 bases, J lost 12 bases, and 22 bases lay in between. The CDR3 runs 15 residues. CDR3 region: CASSYAPEFIRRTFF. The CDR3, as DNA: TGTGCCAGCAGTTACGCCCCGGAGTTCATTAGAAGAACTTTCTTT.

In DNA form, the CDR3 reads TGCAGCGTTGAAGATCGTGGGACAGGGAAAAATGAGCAGTTCTTC. It specifies CSVEDRGTGKNEQFF. The chain employs TRBV29-1 and TRBJ2-1; 9 bases align to TRBD1. Trimming took 0 bases from V and 7 from J; bases not matched to a gene: 7. This CDR3 region has 15 residues. Germline assignment: CDR1 SQVTM and CDR2 ANQGSEA.

J is TRBJ1-1 and V is TRBV25-1; D perhaps matches TRBD1 (5 bases). V was shortened by 8 bases and J by 8 bases, with 15 bases between the two germline ends. Germline lookup yields CDR1 MGHDK and CDR2 SYGVNS. The CDR3 length is 12 residues. CDR3 amino acids: CASQAGHREAFF. The CDR3 coding sequence is TGTGCCAGCCAAGCGGGGCATCGGGAAGCTTTCTTT.

J is TRBJ1-5 and V is TRBV6-5; D is possibly TRBD1 (6 bases). The V end was cut by 6 bases, the J end by 2 bases, with 11 bases between. The germline gives CDR1 MNHEY, CDR2 SVGAGI. The CDR3 spans 14 residues. The chain's CDR3 is CASRRGGGNQPQHF. DNA of the CDR3: TGTGCCAGCAGACGAGGGGGGGGCAATCAGCCCCAGCATTTT.

The J gene is TRBJ2-7, the V gene TRBV6-6; 8 nucleotides align to TRBD2. V shed 6 bases, J shed 0 bases, and the junction held 7 bases outside the gene matches. This CDR3 region has 15 residues. The V gene's germline CDR1 is MNHNY and CDR2 SVGAGI (reference sequence). CDR3 loop: CASRHAGGSSYEQYF. For the CDR3, the DNA is TGTGCCAGCAGACATGCGGGGGGTAGCTCCTACGAGCAGTACTTC.

The chain uses TRBV12-5 and TRBJ1-1; D is perhaps TRBD1 (5 bases). Deletions cut 5 bases from V and 6 bases from J, with 13 bases between. The CDR3 is 13 residues long. Germline values: CDR1 LGHNT, CDR2 FRNRAP. CDR3 protein: CASGTAQGPEAFF. The CDR3 DNA is TGTGCTAGTGGTACGGCCCAGGGTCCTGAAGCTTTCTTT.

In this sample, this clone turned up once. The chain links TRBV7-9 to TRBJ1-1; 7 nucleotides agree with TRBD1. CDR3 length: 13 amino acids. V shed 7 bases, J shed 5 bases, and the junction held 7 bases outside the gene matches. Germline values: CDR1 SEHNR, CDR2 FQNEAQ (reference sequence). The CDR3 protein is CASIELQGTEAFF. The CDR3 DNA follows: TGTGCCAGCATCGAACTACAGGGGACTGAAGCTTTCTTT.

This chain links TRBV7-2 with TRBJ2-1; 9 nucleotides match TRBD1. The germline V gene has CDR1 SGHTA and CDR2 FQGNSA. The length of the CDR3 is 16 residues. J gave up 12 bases and V 0 bases, and 12 bases lay outside the gene matches. CDR3 in DNA: TGTGCCAGCAGCTTAGCAGGGACAGGGAACCTCGTTGCGCAGTTCTTC. Amino acids: CASSLAGTGNLVAQFF.

This chain uses TRBV15 with TRBJ2-1, with 7 bases matching TRBD2. The CDR3 is 17 amino acids. The germline CDR1 and CDR2 sequences are LNHNV and YYDKDF (reference sequence). Trimming at V came to 3 bases and at J to 3 bases, leaving 11 bases not matched to a gene. The CDR3 DNA is TGTGCCACCAGCAGGGAGTCTGCAGGGAGGGTCTACAATGAGCAGTTCTTC. It encodes CATSRESAGRVYNEQFF.

The chain couples TRBV6-5 to TRBJ2-7; TRBD1 might be the D (6 bases). Germline-derived CDR1 and CDR2 are MNHEY and SVGAGI. The CDR3 spans 14 residues. Trimming removed 0 bases from V and 2 bases from J, with 8 bases in between. CDR3 sequence reads: CASSYSQGTYEQYF. DNA of the CDR3: TGTGCCAGCAGTTACTCACAGGGCACCTACGAGCAGTACTTC.

The rearrangement uses TRBV25-1 and TRBJ2-3, with a possible D match to TRBD2 (7 bases). This CDR3 contains 18 residues. CDR1 MGHDK and CDR2 SYGVNS come from the germline V gene. Trimming left V 4 bases short and J 2 bases short, with 22 bases between. The DNA of the CDR3 is TGTGCCAGCAGTGCGGCGTTGGGGGGGCCTTCGTACACAGATACGCAGTATTTT. It encodes CASSAALGGPSYTDTQYF. Combining the CDR3 with reference TRBV25-1 and TRBJ2-3 gives the whole variable domain EADIYQTPRYLVIGTGKKITLECSQTMGHDKMYWYQQDPGMELHLIHYSYGVNSTEKGDLSSESTVSRIRTEHFPLTLESARPSHTSQYLCASSAALGGPSYTDTQYFGPGTRLTVL.

This sequence joins TRBV6-4 and TRBJ2-3; 12 nucleotides match TRBD2. This CDR3 is built from 15 residues. Looked up from germline, CDR1 is MRHNA and CDR2 is SNTAGT. After removal of 4 bases from V and 4 bases from J, the junction contained 3 bases not matched to a gene. The CDR3 region is CASSGTSGTSDTQYF. CDR3 nucleotide sequence: TGTGCCAGCAGTGGGACTAGCGGGACCTCAGATACGCAGTATTTT.

The rearrangement links TRBV9 to TRBJ1-4, with 8 bases aligning to TRBD1. The CDR3 extends over 15 amino acids. V shed 2 bases and J 6 bases; nucleotides not matched to a gene: 6. Germline V lookup: CDR1 SGDLS, CDR2 YYNGEE. CDR3 residues: CASSVRGLADEKLFF. In DNA form, the CDR3 reads TGTGCCAGCAGCGTCAGGGGGCTTGCTGATGAAAAACTGTTTTTT. The full variable domain, completed using reference TRBV9 and TRBJ1-4, is DSGVTQTPKHLITATGQRVTLRCSPRSGDLSVYWYQQSLDQGLQFLIQYYNGEERAKGNILERFSAQQFPDLHSELNLSSLELGDSALYFCASSVRGLADEKLFFGSGTQLSVL.

For the CDR3, the DNA is TGTGCCAGTAGTATAAGCAGGGGGCGAAACACCATATATTTT. This encodes CASSISRGRNTIYF. The chain employs TRBV19 and TRBJ1-3; 8 positions match TRBD1. With 2 bases clipped from V and 5 bases from J, the junction kept 2 bases outside the gene matches. The germline V gene encodes CDR1 LNHDA and CDR2 SQIVND (reference sequence). The length of the CDR3 is 14 residues.

This sequence joins TRBV27 and TRBJ2-3, with D maybe TRBD2 (5 bases). Germline values: CDR1 MNHEY, CDR2 SMNVEV (reference sequence). The V end lost 2 bases, the J end lost 1 base, and 16 bases lay between the germline ends. This CDR3 comprises 17 residues. The CDR3 is CASSLMTAVGGTDTQYF. Here the CDR3 DNA reads TGTGCCAGCAGTTTAATGACGGCCGTCGGGGGCACAGATACGCAGTATTTT.